This TCR beta chain was observed in a study of shared clonotypes between healthy human individuals. Whole-study results and caveats: With a handful of donors compared, 4% to 5% of naive CD4 clonotypes were shared.

The CDR3 covers 12 residues. CDR1 and CDR2 (germline): SEHNR, FQNEAQ (reference sequence). Trimming removed 2 bases at V and 4 bases at J, with 6 bases between. CD45RO negativity and positive selection for CCR7 defined naive CD8 cells, a population that excluded terminally differentiated effector memory CD45RA+ cells. Sequencing was performed with immunoSEQ multiplex PCR; in TCRdb, only in-frame clones are kept and a portion is missing. Seen here are some 2 million clones, about 95% observed once, and the top ten hold around 1%. A note on this clone: Its target is unknown.

Sequencing was carried out using naive CD8+ T cells sorted from blood. This TCR was recovered from a man aged 18 to 30 in good health. V usage is TRBV7-9 and J usage is TRBJ2-7; no firm D call. CDR3 in amino acids: CASSLSLYEQYF. The CDR3 nucleotides read TGTGCCAGCAGCTTAAGTTTGTACGAGCAGTACTTC.